This T cell receptor beta chain emerged from a study of OX40 agonist ivuxolimab in advanced cancers. Study in general: Three patients, one with hepatocellular carcinoma and two with cutaneous melanoma, responded partially.

Comments on this clone: The target antigen is unknown.

The method was immunoSEQ multiplex PCR; TCRdb's version includes in-frame clones alone and lacks a portion of them. The sample contains tens of thousands of clones, about 85% of which appear only once. Per the germline V gene, CDR1 is SGHDN and CDR2 is FVKESK. The CDR3 totals 16 residues. Deletions cut 0 bases from V and 2 bases from J, with 12 bases between. Study observations and caveats: The study observed clonal expansion of CD4+ and CD8+ blood T cells by week 6 at 0.1 to 3.0 mg/kg.

On cycle 4 day 1 and cycle 7 day 1, as well as at baseline, blood was sampled. The genes are TRBV14 and TRBJ2-3; a weak D match, TRBD2 (6 bases). This TCR was recovered from an adult with an advanced solid tumor such as melanoma, head and neck, liver or kidney cancer. This specimen was CD4+ or CD8+ T cells sorted from blood, taken in a trial of the OX40 agonist ivuxolimab. The CDR3 region has the DNA TGTGCCAGCAGCCAAGATAGCCGGGGGTTCACAGATACGCAGTATTTT. Translating it yields CASSQDSRGFTDTQYF. Filled out from reference TRBV14 and TRBJ2-3, the complete variable domain reads EAGVTQFPSHSVIEKGQTVTLRCDPISGHDNLYWYRRVMGKEIKFLLHFVKESKQDESGMPNNRFLAERTGGTYSTLKVQPAELEDSGVYFCASSQDSRGFTDTQYFGPGTRLTVL.